The 26 T cell receptor beta chains below come from one sample, sequenced in a study of technical replicates of blood from several donors (dated by TCRdb to about 2017). Preparation of the library involved the immunoSEQ multiplex PCR assay. The immuneACCESS repertoire file appears here via TCRdb, limited to in-frame rearrangements. These files lack a portion of the clones; in checked studies, under half of the deficit traces to unresolved V genes, and the cause of the others is not known. This sample holds 55,000 to 75,000 clones; more than 70% were observed only once. About 5% of the sample belongs to the ten largest clones. Input material: PBMCs. The receptors originated from a human donor in good health. Some clones in this sample may be carry-over from other donors' samples.

This clone was picked up one time. The V and J genes are TRBV19 and TRBJ2-7, with 11 bases matching TRBD2. CDR1 and CDR2 (germline): LNHDA, SQIVND (reference sequence). This CDR3 has 15 residues. The V gene end was trimmed by 1 base and the J gene end by 4 bases; junction bases not matched to a gene: 3. CDR3: CASSIARLAGYEQYF. In DNA form, the CDR3 reads TGTGCCAGTAGTATAGCTCGACTAGCGGGGTACGAGCAGTACTTC.

The chain couples TRBV13 to TRBJ2-5, with 8 bases identical to TRBD2. The CDR3 runs 16 residues. Germline lookup yields CDR1 PRHDT and CDR2 FYEKMQ (reference sequence). V gave up 6 bases and J gave up 7 bases; unmatched junction bases: 16. In DNA form, the CDR3 reads TGTGCCAGCAGTCCCAGCGGGACTAGGCATTTGATGACCCAGTACTTC. Its protein is CASSPSGTRHLMTQYF.

This clone has more than one count but fewer than ten. The chain recombines TRBV18 with TRBJ2-7, with D possibly being TRBD1 (5 bases). Trimming took off 1 base at V and 6 bases at J, with 19 bases between the two ends. Germline V gene lookup returns CDR1 KGHSH and CDR2 LQKENI. The CDR3 has 16 residues. DNA for the CDR3: TGTGCCAGCTCACCACGAGCTGGGGTCAGGGTTTTCGAGCAGTACTTC. Translated: CASSPRAGVRVFEQYF.

The chain recombines TRBV6-5 with TRBJ2-7, with D perhaps TRBD1 (6 bases). The CDR3 has 14 residues. Germline CDR1 MNHEY, CDR2 SVGAGI. V lost 4 bases and J lost 3, with 13 bases in between. The DNA of the CDR3 is TGTGCCAGCAGTTCCTGGACAGAGGACTACGAGCAGTACTTC. It translates to CASSSWTEDYEQYF.

The chain links TRBV18 to TRBJ2-7; TRBD2 aligns across 7 bases. This CDR3 has 14 amino acids. In germline, CDR1 is KGHSH, CDR2 LQKENI. Trimming at V came to 3 bases and at J to 3 bases, leaving 5 bases not matched to a gene. The chain's CDR3 is CASSPSGGGYEQYF. In nucleotides, the CDR3 is TGTGCCAGCTCACCCTCGGGGGGAGGCTACGAGCAGTACTTC.

The chain uses TRBV7-8 and TRBJ2-7; perhaps TRBD2 as D (5 bases). From germline, CDR1 is SGHVS and CDR2 FQNEAQ. Between the trimmed V and J ends, which lost 7 bases and 2 bases, there was a span of 18 bases. The CDR3 is 15 amino acids. This CDR3 reads CASTPRASNPYEQYF. The CDR3 coding sequence is TGTGCCAGCACCCCCCGCGCTAGCAATCCCTACGAGCAGTACTTC.

The CDR3 DNA reads as TGTGCCAGCAGCCCAGGGGCGTTGAACACTGAAGCTTTCTTT. Its protein is CASSPGALNTEAFF. The gene calls are TRBV7-2 and TRBJ1-1; tentative D call: TRBD1 (6 bases). V gave up 5 bases and J gave up 0 bases, with 10 bases separating them. The CDR3 has 14 residues. CDR1 is SGHTA and CDR2 is FQGNSA in the germline V gene.

The CDR3 sequence is CASSLAASGLTSKQETQYF. The CDR3 nucleotides read TGTGCCAGCAGCTTAGCGGCTAGCGGGCTCACCTCCAAACAAGAGACCCAGTACTTC. The rearrangement uses TRBV7-9 and TRBJ2-5; 8 positions agree with TRBD2. From germline, CDR1 is SEHNR and CDR2 FQNEAQ (reference sequence). The ends lost 0 bases at V and 2 bases at J; junction bases unmatched: 14. The CDR3 totals 19 residues.

J is TRBJ2-7 and V is TRBV13; 8 bases match TRBD2. The V and J ends lost 1 base and 2 bases, in that order; junction bases with no gene match: 10. The CDR3 contains 17 residues. Per the germline V gene, CDR1 is PRHDT and CDR2 is FYEKMQ (reference sequence). The CDR3 DNA sequence: TGTGCCAGCAGCTTAGTGCGATTTACTAGCGGAACCTACGAGCAGTACTTC. Protein sequence: CASSLVRFTSGTYEQYF.

CDR3 in DNA: TGTGCCAGCAGCTCTCCCGGGACAGGATACAATGAGCAGTTCTTC. Protein: CASSSPGTGYNEQFF. This chain joins TRBV25-1 and TRBJ2-1; the match to TRBD1 covers 8 bases. V shed 6 bases and J 4 bases; nucleotides not matched to a gene: 8. Per the germline V gene, CDR1 is MGHDK and CDR2 is SYGVNS. CDR3 length: 15 amino acids.

The chain carries TRBV7-2 and TRBJ1-2, with D maybe TRBD1 (5 bases). Germline CDR1 is SGHTA and CDR2 is FQGNSA. CDR3 size: 15 residues. Trimming took 6 bases from V and 4 from J, leaving 18 bases between them. The chain's CDR3 is CASSKPGGGLYGYTF. The CDR3 nucleotides are TGTGCCAGCAGTAAACCCGGGGGAGGCCTCTATGGCTACACCTTC.

V gene TRBV5-1 combines with J gene TRBJ2-1, with TRBD1 matching over 7 bases. The CDR3 covers 16 residues. Trimming removed 4 bases from V and 4 bases from J; junction bases left unmatched: 11. The germline V gene has CDR1 SGHRS and CDR2 YFSETQ. CDR3 in DNA: TGCGCCAGCAGCCCGCCACCGGGACAGCCATACAATGAGCAGTTCTTC. Protein: CASSPPPGQPYNEQFF.

The CDR3 DNA reads as TGTGCCAGCAGCTCCACGGACAAGGAAGCTTTCTTT. Its translation is CASSSTDKEAFF. The chain couples TRBV7-9 to TRBJ1-1; weak D call: TRBD1 (5 bases). The germline gives CDR1 SEHNR, CDR2 FQNEAQ (reference sequence). The CDR3 extends over 12 amino acids. V lost 4 bases and J lost 8, with 11 bases in between. Supplemented by reference TRBV7-9 and TRBJ1-1, the full variable domain reads DTGVSQNPRHKITKRGQNVTFRCDPISEHNRLYWYRQTLGQGPEFLTYFQNEAQLEKSRLLSDRFSAERPKGSFSTLEIQRTEQGDSAMYLCASSSTDKEAFFGQGTRLTVV.

The chain combines TRBV6-4 with TRBJ2-5, with D possibly being TRBD2 (6 bases). V gave up 0 bases and J gave up 7 bases, with 12 bases separating them. CDR3 length: 14 residues. Germline V lookup: CDR1 MRHNA, CDR2 SNTAGT. The CDR3 DNA reads TGTGCCAGCAGTGACTCGGGGAGGCCAGGGACCCAGTACTTC. Residues: CASSDSGRPGTQYF.

The chain has TRBV5-4 and TRBJ2-7, with 7 bases aligning to TRBD1. CDR3 length: 14 amino acids. Looked up from germline, CDR1 is SGHNT and CDR2 is YYREEE (reference sequence). V dropped 6 bases and J dropped 0; count of bases not matched to a gene: 6. CDR3 coding DNA: TGTGCCAGCACCCTGGACAGGAGCTCCTACGAGCAGTACTTC. This sequence encodes CASTLDRSSYEQYF. Filled out from reference TRBV5-4 and TRBJ2-7, the complete variable domain reads ETGVTQSPTHLIKTRGQQVTLRCSSQSGHNTVSWYQQALGQGPQFIFQYYREEENGRGNFPPRFSGLQFPNYSSELNVNALELDDSALYLCASTLDRSSYEQYFGPGTRLTVT.

Concerning this clone: Other nucleotide sequences in the sample specify the same CDR3. The V and J genes are TRBV30 and TRBJ2-7; 10 bases agree with TRBD1. V trimming: 3 bases; J trimming: 6 bases; junction bases outside the gene matches: 8. There are 14 residues in the CDR3. Germline assignment: CDR1 GTSNPN and CDR2 SVGIG (reference sequence). CDR3 sequence (DNA): TGTGCCTGGAGCCCGGGACAGGGGATCTCCGAGCAGTACTTC. The encoded protein is CAWSPGQGISEQYF.

The chain links TRBV4-3 to TRBJ2-3; 9 positions match TRBD2. The length of the CDR3 is 20 residues. Germline V gene lookup returns CDR1 LGHNA and CDR2 YSLEER. The ends lost 0 bases at V and 4 bases at J; junction bases unmatched: 17. In DNA form, the CDR3 reads TGCGCCAGCAGCCAAGAGGTTGGGGCGGGAGGGCTACCGGCCCCAGATACGCAGTATTTT. This sequence encodes CASSQEVGAGGLPAPDTQYF.

The gene calls are TRBV19 and TRBJ1-2; 8 bases match TRBD1. The junction had 1 base not matched to a gene; V was cut back by 3 bases and J by 1 base. CDR1 is LNHDA, CDR2 SQIVND, per germline (reference sequence). There are 14 residues in the CDR3. CDR3 amino acids: CASSMGQVNYGYTF. The CDR3 DNA reads TGTGCCAGTAGTATGGGACAGGTTAACTATGGCTACACCTTC.

The chain is built from TRBV6-4 and TRBJ2-1; D uncertain. CDR3 length: 15 amino acids. Germline CDR1 and CDR2: MRHNA and SNTAGT. The V and J ends lost 6 bases and 9 bases respectively, with 21 bases between them. The CDR3 DNA reads as TGTGCCAGCAGGATCGAAATCGGCTGGGCGATTGAGCAGTTCTTC. Its translation: CASRIEIGWAIEQFF.

The chain couples TRBV5-4 to TRBJ2-7; TRBD2 agrees at 7 bases. With V trimmed by 3 bases and J by 6 bases, 3 bases remained unmatched. Germline-derived CDR1 and CDR2 are SGHNT and YYREEE (reference sequence). The CDR3 is made up of 12 amino acids. CDR3 sequence reads: CASSSASGEQYF. The CDR3 DNA reads TGTGCCAGCAGCTCCGCTAGCGGCGAGCAGTACTTC.

This sequence joins TRBV7-9 and TRBJ2-5, with D possibly being TRBD2 (5 bases). Germline loops: CDR1 SEHNR, CDR2 FQNEAQ (reference sequence). The CDR3 is 13 amino acids. V was clipped by 3 bases and J by 5 bases, with 10 bases between them. DNA for the CDR3: TGTGCCAGCAGCTTTGCTTGGAGGGAGACCCAGTACTTC. Translated, it gives CASSFAWRETQYF.

This clone has a single count. This chain connects TRBV6-4 to TRBJ2-1; D gene unclear. The CDR3 length is 14 residues. Germline values: CDR1 MRHNA, CDR2 SNTAGT. With 3 bases removed from V and 5 bases from J, the gap between germline ends came to 11 bases. This chain's CDR3 is CASSEETANNEQFF. CDR3 in DNA: TGTGCCAGCAGTGAAGAGACTGCAAACAATGAGCAGTTCTTC.

The chain recombines TRBV7-3 with TRBJ2-2; 9 nucleotides agree with TRBD1. Trimming removed 5 bases from V and 4 bases from J; junction bases left unmatched: 2. Germline loops: CDR1 SGHTA, CDR2 FQGTGA. This CDR3 region has 14 residues. The DNA for the CDR3 is TGTGCCAGCAGCGGACAGGGGTCCACCGGGGAGCTGTTTTTT. This encodes CASSGQGSTGELFF.

This clone was detected once. The V gene is TRBV6-5, the J gene TRBJ2-2; 10 bases align to TRBD1. The CDR3 has 14 amino acids. The V gene's germline CDR1 is MNHEY and CDR2 SVGAGI. V lost 8 bases and J lost 5; bases outside the gene matches: 5. CDR3 DNA sequence: TGTGCCAGCGGGAGGACAGGGGGGACCGGGGAGCTGTTTTTT. As protein: CASGRTGGTGELFF.

This chain links TRBV9 with TRBJ1-6; TRBD1 is a possible D gene (5 bases). The V end lost 7 bases, the J end lost 9 bases, and 14 bases lay between the germline ends. CDR1 is SGDLS and CDR2 is YYNGEE in the germline V gene. The CDR3 extends over 13 amino acids. The CDR3 DNA reads TGTGCCAGCGGGGCACAGAGTAGTTCACCCCTCCACTTT. It translates to CASGAQSSSPLHF.

Relative to its sample, this clone is medium-sized. The chain uses TRBV4-2 and TRBJ2-3; 11 bases align to TRBD2. V dropped 3 bases and J dropped 3; count of bases not matched to a gene: 5. From germline, CDR1 is LGHNA and CDR2 YNFKEQ. This CDR3 has 16 residues. The DNA of the CDR3 is TGTGCCAGCAGCCAGGAAGTAGCGGGAGGGACAGATACGCAGTATTTT. It specifies CASSQEVAGGTDTQYF.